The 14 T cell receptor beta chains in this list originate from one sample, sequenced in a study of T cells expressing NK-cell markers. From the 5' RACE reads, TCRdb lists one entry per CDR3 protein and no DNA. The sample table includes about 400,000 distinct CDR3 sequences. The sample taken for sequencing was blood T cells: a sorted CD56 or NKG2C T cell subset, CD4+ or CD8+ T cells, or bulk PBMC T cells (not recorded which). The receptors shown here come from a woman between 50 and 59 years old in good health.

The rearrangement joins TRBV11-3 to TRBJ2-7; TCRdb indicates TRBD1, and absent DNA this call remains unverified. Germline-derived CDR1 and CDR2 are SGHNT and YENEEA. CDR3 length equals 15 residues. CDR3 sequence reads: CASSKAGTESYEQYF.

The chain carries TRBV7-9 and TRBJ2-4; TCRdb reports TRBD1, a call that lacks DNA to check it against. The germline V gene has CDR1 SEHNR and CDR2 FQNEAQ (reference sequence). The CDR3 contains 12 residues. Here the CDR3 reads CASSLTGDIQYF.

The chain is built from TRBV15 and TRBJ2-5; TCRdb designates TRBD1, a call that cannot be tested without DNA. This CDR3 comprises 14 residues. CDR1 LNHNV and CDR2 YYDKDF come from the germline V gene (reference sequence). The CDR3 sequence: CATSSARDRELENF.

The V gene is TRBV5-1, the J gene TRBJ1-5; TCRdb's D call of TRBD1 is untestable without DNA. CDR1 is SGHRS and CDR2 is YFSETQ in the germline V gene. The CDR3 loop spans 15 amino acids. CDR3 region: CASSLNTGVGQPQHF.

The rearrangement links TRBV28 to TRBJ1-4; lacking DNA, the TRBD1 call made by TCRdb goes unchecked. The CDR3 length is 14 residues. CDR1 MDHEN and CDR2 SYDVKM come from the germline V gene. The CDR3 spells CASNPRRVNEKLFF.

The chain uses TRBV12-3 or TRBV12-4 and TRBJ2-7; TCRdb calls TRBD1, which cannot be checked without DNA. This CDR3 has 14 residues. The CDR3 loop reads CASSQGFIGREQYF.

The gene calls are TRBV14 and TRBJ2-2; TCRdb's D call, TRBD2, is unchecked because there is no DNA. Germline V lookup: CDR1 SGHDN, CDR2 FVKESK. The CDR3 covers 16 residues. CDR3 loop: CASSQVLAVNTGELFF. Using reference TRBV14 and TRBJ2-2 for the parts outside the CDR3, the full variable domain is EAGVTQFPSHSVIEKGQTVTLRCDPISGHDNLYWYRRVMGKEIKFLLHFVKESKQDESGMPNNRFLAERTGGTYSTLKVQPAELEDSGVYFCASSQVLAVNTGELFFGEGSRLTVL.

The CDR3 spells CSARTSGPYNEQFF. The chain has TRBV29-1 and TRBJ2-1; TCRdb's assignment of TRBD2 cannot be checked, as there is no DNA. Germline V gene sequence: CDR1 SQVTM, CDR2 ANQGSEA. The CDR3 has 14 amino acids.

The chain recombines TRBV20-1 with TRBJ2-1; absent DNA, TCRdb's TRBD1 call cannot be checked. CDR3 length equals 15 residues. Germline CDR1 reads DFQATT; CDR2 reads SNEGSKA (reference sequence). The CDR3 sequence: CSARDRGRGYNEQFF.

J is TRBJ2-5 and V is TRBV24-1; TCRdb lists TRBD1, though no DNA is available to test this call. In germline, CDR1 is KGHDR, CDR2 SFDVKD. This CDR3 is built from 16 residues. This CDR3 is CATSGSGTGDQETQYF.

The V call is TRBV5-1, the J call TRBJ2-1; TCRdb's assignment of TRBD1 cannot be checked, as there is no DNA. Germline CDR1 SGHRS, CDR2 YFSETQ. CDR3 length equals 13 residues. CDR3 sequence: CASAGDREREQFF.

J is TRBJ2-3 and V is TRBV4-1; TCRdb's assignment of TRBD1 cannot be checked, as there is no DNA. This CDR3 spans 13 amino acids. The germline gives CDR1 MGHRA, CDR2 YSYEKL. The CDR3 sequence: CASSRDPGHEKYF.

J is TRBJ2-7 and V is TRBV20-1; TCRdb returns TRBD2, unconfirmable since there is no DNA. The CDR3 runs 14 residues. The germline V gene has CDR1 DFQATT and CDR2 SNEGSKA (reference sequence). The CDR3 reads CSADSGRGYYEQYF.

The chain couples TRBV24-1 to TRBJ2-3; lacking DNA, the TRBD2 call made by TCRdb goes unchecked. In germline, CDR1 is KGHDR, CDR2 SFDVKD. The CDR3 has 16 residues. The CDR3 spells CATSDPSGVRTDTQYF.